A selection of T cell receptor beta chains follows, all from one sample in a study of metastatic and nonmetastatic thyroid tumors. TCRdb re-clonotyped the PCR reads through MiXCR. The table lists 15,000 to 20,000 clones, around 13% of them singletons. The source material was blood. The receptors come from a female donor with papillary thyroid cancer or a benign thyroid nodule (not recorded which). Some clones in this sample may be carry-over from other donors' samples. Both conserved end residues are part of each CDR3. Each record gives: V gene, J gene, D gene, clone size, CDR3 protein, CDR3 DNA. A D gene is named only where the DNA matches it firmly. Clone size is not always given. Where it is, it says once, few, many or a class for expanded clones.

>TRBV20-1|TRBJ2-5|TRBD2|many
CSFVGGGVGETQYF
TGCAGTTTTGTTGGCGGGGGGGTCGGAGAGACCCAGTACTTC
>TRBV4-1|TRBJ2-4|-|-
CASSQFLTIAKNIQYF
TGCGCCAGCAGCCAATTTCTGACGATAGCCAAAAACATTCAGTACTTC
>TRBV19|TRBJ2-7|-|many
CASSPTGTGYEQYF
TGTGCCAGTAGTCCAACCGGGACCGGATACGAGCAGTACTTC
>TRBV28|TRBJ2-7|TRBD1|once
CASSYTDRSTYEQYF
TGTGCCAGCAGTTACACGGACAGGTCTACGTACGAGCAGTACTTC
>TRBV5-1|TRBJ2-3|-|many
CASSLALVPSTDTQYF
TGCGCCAGCAGCCTGGCACTAGTACCTAGCACAGATACGCAGTATTTT
>TRBV6-6|TRBJ2-2|-|medium-sized
CASSYRRGGELFF
TGTGCCAGCAGTTACCGCCGCGGGGGGGAGCTGTTTTTT
>TRBV6-1|TRBJ2-2|TRBD1|-
CAEGQTNTGELFF
TGTGCCGAGGGACAGACGAACACCGGGGAGCTGTTTTTT
>TRBV7-7|TRBJ2-1|-|-
CASSLMRISYNEQFF
TGTGCTAGCAGCTTAATGAGGATCTCCTACAATGAGCAGTTCTTC
>TRBV9|TRBJ1-2|-|-
CASSPGGISHYGYTF
TGTGCCAGCAGCCCGGGGGGCATCAGCCACTATGGCTACACCTTC
>TRBV30|TRBJ1-1|-|many
CAWSKFGATEAFF
TGTGCCTGGAGCAAATTTGGGGCGACTGAAGCTTTCTTT
>TRBV28|TRBJ2-1|-|medium-sized
CASRPGSANYNEQFF
TGTGCCAGCAGGCCCGGGTCGGCTAACTACAATGAGCAGTTCTTC
>TRBV27|TRBJ1-5|-|medium-sized
CASSSLGGVGPQHF
TGTGCCAGCAGTTCCTTGGGCGGCGTGGGGCCCCAGCATTTT
>TRBV6-6|TRBJ2-7|TRBD1|medium-sized
CASSYRGTGGPEQYF
TGTGCCAGCAGTTATAGAGGGACAGGGGGCCCCGAGCAGTACTTC
>TRBV20-1|TRBJ2-2|TRBD2|many
CSASLRGGGELFF
TGCAGTGCTAGCCTCCGGGGGGGCGGGGAGCTGTTTTTT